Below are 4 T cell receptor beta chains sequenced from a single sample in a study of metastatic and nonmetastatic thyroid tumors (dated by TCRdb to about 2020). The method was PCR. TCRdb names Illumina HiSeq 4000 as the instrument used. The public reads were quality trimmed at Q25 with fastp and then assembled into clones with MiXCR by TCRdb, keeping productive beta chains. The sample table contains about 13,000 clones; only one count was recorded for about 25% of them. In total, the top ten clones hold 3.6% of the sample. No treatment had been received by any patient before thyroid surgery. Sequenced sample: blood. The receptors stem from a female donor with papillary thyroid cancer or a benign thyroid nodule (not recorded which). Some clones in this sample may be carry-over from other donors' samples.

The chain carries TRBV15 and TRBJ2-3; D gene unclear. This CDR3 contains 13 residues. Per the germline V gene, CDR1 is LNHNV and CDR2 is YYDKDF (reference sequence). CDR3 residues: CGSGRATSDTQYF. The DNA for the CDR3 is TGTGGCTCCGGCCGGGCAACCAGTGATACGCAGTATTTT.

This clone appeared a single time. V gene TRBV7-9 combines with J gene TRBJ2-2; D is unclear. The length of the CDR3 is 14 residues. Per the germline V gene, CDR1 is SEHNR and CDR2 is FQNEAQ (reference sequence). V was clipped by 3 bases and J by 1 base, with 6 bases between them. CDR3 sequence (DNA): TGTGCCAGCAGCTTTCCCGAGAACACCGGGGAGCTGTTTTTT. Amino acids: CASSFPENTGELFF.

This clone was seen many times. The junction departs from germline at one end; a sequencing error may be responsible. Within the sample, other DNA sequences also encode this same CDR3. The J gene is TRBJ2-2, the V gene TRBV7-6; no firm D call. Per germline, CDR1 SGHVS and CDR2 FNYEAQ. The CDR3 loop spans 16 amino acids. CDR3 nucleotides: TGTGCCAGCAGCTCCCTTGAGGTCGCGAACACCGGAGAGCTGTTTTTT. Its translation: CASSSLEVANTGELFF.

There are many counts of this clone. Here the CDR3 reads CAISEGQINYGYTF. CDR3 bases: TGTGCCATCAGTGAGGGACAGATTAACTATGGCTACACCTTC. The chain is built from TRBV10-3 and TRBJ1-2; a possible D gene is TRBD1 (6 bases). This CDR3 spans 14 amino acids. CDR1 and CDR2 from the germline V gene are ENHRY and SYGVKD. The V gene lost 2 bases and the J gene lost 1 base, with 8 bases spanning the gap.